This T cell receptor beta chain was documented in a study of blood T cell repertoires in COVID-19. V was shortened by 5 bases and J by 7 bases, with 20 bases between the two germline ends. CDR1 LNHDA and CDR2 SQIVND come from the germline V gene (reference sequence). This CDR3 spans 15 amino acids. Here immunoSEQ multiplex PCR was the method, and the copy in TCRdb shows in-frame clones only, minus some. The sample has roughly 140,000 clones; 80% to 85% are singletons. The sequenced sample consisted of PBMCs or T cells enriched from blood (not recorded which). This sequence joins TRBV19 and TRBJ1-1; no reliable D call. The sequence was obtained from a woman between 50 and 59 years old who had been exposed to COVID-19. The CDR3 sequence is CASSARVPAFGEAFF. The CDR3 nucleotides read TGTGCCAGTAGTGCCCGGGTCCCGGCGTTTGGTGAAGCTTTCTTT.